This entry lists 23 T cell receptor beta chains sequenced from one sample in a study of T cells in Graves' hyperthyroidism and ophthalmopathy. Regions amplified from RNA transcripts were the TCR beta CDR3 regions. The TCR CDR3 first-round RT-PCR relied on the HTBI primer set. A single record per CDR3 protein comes from TCRdb applying MiXCR to the multiplex PCR reads. The sample yields around 520,000 distinct CDR3 sequences, around 24% seen once. Sequenced sample: blood. The receptors derive from a woman younger than 45 with Graves' ophthalmopathy.

This clonotype was picked up many times. The rearrangement uses TRBV5-1 and TRBJ1-2; D unresolved. Trimming stripped 0 bases from V and 3 bases from J, with 6 bases between. Germline loops: CDR1 SGHRS, CDR2 YFSETQ. The CDR3 is 13 amino acids. The CDR3 here is CASSLEAYYGYTF. The CDR3 nucleotides read TGCGCCAGCAGCTTGGAGGCTTACTATGGCTACACCTTC.

This clonotype was seen at least ten times. V is TRBV20-1 and J is TRBJ1-2, with D tentatively TRBD1 (6 bases). Per the germline V gene, CDR1 is DFQATT and CDR2 is SNEGSKA (reference sequence). The CDR3 spans 15 residues. V lost 6 bases to trimming and J lost 4 bases, with 21 bases between them. The CDR3 sequence is CSASLVLDRTYGYTF. The CDR3 DNA sequence: TGCAGTGCCTCCCTCGTCCTCGACAGGACCTATGGCTACACCTTC.

This clonotype has a handful of counts. The chain joins TRBV12-3 or TRBV12-4 to TRBJ2-6; possible D gene TRBD2, 5 bases. The ends were cut back, 10 bases at V and 1 base at J, with 17 bases in the middle. This CDR3 spans 16 amino acids. This chain's CDR3 is CAIPQTGYSGANVLTF. The CDR3 bases are TGTGCCATCCCTCAAACGGGGTATTCTGGGGCCAACGTCCTGACTTTC.

This clonotype has a single count. This sequence joins TRBV18 and TRBJ2-5, with D hard to call. The CDR3 spans 15 residues. V lost 4 bases to trimming and J lost 2 bases, with 14 bases between them. In germline, CDR1 is KGHSH, CDR2 LQKENI. DNA of the CDR3: TGTGCCAGCTCACTGACCTCGGGCCAACAAGAGACCCAGTACTTC. Translating gives CASSLTSGQQETQYF.

In this sample, this clonotype turned up many times. This chain links TRBV15 with TRBJ2-2, with no clear D. Germline V lookup: CDR1 LNHNV, CDR2 YYDKDF (reference sequence). V was shortened by 1 base and J by 1 base, with 10 bases between the two germline ends. The CDR3 runs to 16 residues. The CDR3 DNA follows: TGTGCCACCAGCAGAGTTGAAACTTTGAACACCGGGGAGCTGTTTTTT. Protein product: CATSRVETLNTGELFF.

Ten or more counts support this clonotype. For the CDR3, the DNA is TGCAGTGCTAGAGATGCAAGCGGGGAAGAGACCCAGTACTTC. This translates into CSARDASGEETQYF. The chain combines TRBV20-1 with TRBJ2-5; 7 bases agree with TRBD2. J gave up 3 bases and V 0 bases, and 4 bases lay outside the gene matches. This CDR3 region has 14 residues. Germline CDR1 is DFQATT and CDR2 is SNEGSKA (reference sequence).

This clonotype occurred many times. The V gene is TRBV7-3, the J gene TRBJ1-1; D ambiguous. V gave up 2 bases and J gave up 6 bases, with 16 bases separating them. Germline lookup yields CDR1 SGHTA and CDR2 FQGTGA. This CDR3 comprises 15 residues. This CDR3 is CASSLDSPEGAEAFF. Here the CDR3 DNA reads TGTGCCAGCAGCTTAGATTCGCCAGAGGGTGCTGAAGCTTTCTTT.

This clonotype was recorded a few times. The V and J genes are TRBV11-1 and TRBJ1-3; D unresolved. This CDR3 has 16 amino acids. V lost 0 bases and J 0 bases, leaving 9 bases between the germline ends. Per germline, CDR1 SGHAT and CDR2 FQDESV (reference sequence). The CDR3 bases are TGTGCCAGCAGCTTAGCCAGGACTCTCTCTGGAAACACCATATATTTT. It yields the protein CASSLARTLSGNTIYF.

This clonotype was seen more than once but under ten times. CDR3 in amino acids: CASSRPPLRQGGQPQHF. CDR3 nucleotides: TGTGCCAGCAGTCGACCCCCTCTACGACAGGGGGGTCAGCCCCAGCATTTT. The J gene is TRBJ1-5, the V gene TRBV12-3 or TRBV12-4, with 9 bases matching TRBD1. The CDR3 contains 17 residues. Trimming took 5 bases from V and 6 from J; bases not matched to a gene: 14.

This clonotype was observed at least ten times. The genes are TRBV12-5 and TRBJ1-2; no clear D. V dropped 11 bases and J dropped 9 bases, with 16 bases sitting between them. Per the germline V gene, CDR1 is LGHNT and CDR2 is FRNRAP. The CDR3 spans 11 residues. Written as DNA, the CDR3 is TGTGCTGGCCCAGAAGACTACAGCTACACCTTC. This encodes CAGPEDYSYTF.

The sample holds a few counts of this clonotype. The V gene is TRBV11-2, the J gene TRBJ2-5; tentatively, D is TRBD1 or TRBD2 (7 bases each). The V and J ends lost 0 bases and 7 bases respectively, with 21 bases between them. Germline CDR1 is SGHAT and CDR2 is FQNNGV. The CDR3 is 17 amino acids. The DNA of the CDR3 is TGTGCCAGCAGCTTAGATTGGGCAGGGGGGGGGAGTGCGACCCAGTACTTC. It translates to CASSLDWAGGGSATQYF.

This clonotype has a count of ten or more. The genes are TRBV30 and TRBJ2-5, with D possibly TRBD1 on 5 matching bases. Trimming left V 2 bases short and J 4 bases short, with 8 bases between. The CDR3 runs 12 residues. Germline lookup yields CDR1 GTSNPN and CDR2 SVGIG (reference sequence). The chain's CDR3 is CAWSKGLETQYF. Written as DNA, the CDR3 is TGTGCCTGGAGTAAGGGGCTAGAGACCCAGTACTTC.

The V call is TRBV28, the J call TRBJ1-5; TRBD1 might be the D (6 bases). Germline V CDR1 and CDR2: MDHEN, SYDVKM. This CDR3 has 16 amino acids. V was shortened by 8 bases and J by 7 bases, with 24 bases between the two germline ends. In nucleotides, the CDR3 is TGTGCCAGCGGAACGACAGGTTCCCCCCAAGGACAGCCCCAGCATTTT. Protein sequence: CASGTTGSPQGQPQHF.

This clonotype was counted at least ten times. The chain joins TRBV15 to TRBJ2-7; D possibly matches TRBD1 or TRBD2 (5 bases each). CDR1 is LNHNV and CDR2 is YYDKDF in the germline V gene (reference sequence). Trimming pared 1 base from V and 2 bases from J, leaving 12 bases between. This CDR3 comprises 15 residues. The CDR3 is CATSRGGTLTYEQYF. The CDR3 DNA is TGTGCCACCAGCAGAGGAGGGACCTTAACCTACGAGCAGTACTTC.

This clonotype was counted many times. The chain combines TRBV29-1 with TRBJ1-1; 7 positions match TRBD1. Losses at the gene ends were 7 bases for V and 0 bases for J; bases not matched to a gene: 2. This CDR3 region has 12 residues. Germline-derived CDR1 and CDR2 are SQVTM and ANQGSEA. The CDR3 region has the DNA TGCAGCGGGACAGGACTGAACACTGAAGCTTTCTTT. Residues: CSGTGLNTEAFF.

There are many counts of this clonotype. The rearrangement joins TRBV10-3 to TRBJ1-5, with D unclear. Trimming took 6 bases from V and 0 from J, leaving 6 bases between them. Germline values: CDR1 ENHRY, CDR2 SYGVKD. The CDR3 runs 13 residues. The CDR3 region has the DNA TGTGCCATCAGGACGGATAGCAATCAGCCCCAGCATTTT. This encodes CAIRTDSNQPQHF.

CDR3 region: CASSSQGQRRSGNTIYF. The CDR3 DNA follows: TGTGCCAGCAGCTCCCAGGGACAGAGACGCTCTGGAAACACCATATATTTT. The V gene is TRBV7-3, the J gene TRBJ1-3; TRBD1 matches at 7 bases. This CDR3 region has 17 residues. The germline CDR1 and CDR2 sequences are SGHTA and FQGTGA. V was clipped by 4 bases and J by 0 bases; unmatched bases: 9.

The sample holds many counts of this clonotype. This chain links TRBV9 with TRBJ1-2; D is possibly TRBD1 (6 bases). This CDR3 region has 15 residues. Germline V gives CDR1 SGDLS, CDR2 YYNGEE. V dropped 3 bases and J dropped 4 bases, with 16 bases sitting between them. As DNA, the CDR3 is TGTGCCAGCAGCGGACCTCCGGGGGGGGCCTATGGCTACACCTTC. This gives the protein CASSGPPGGAYGYTF.

This clonotype was detected many times. This sequence joins TRBV7-3 and TRBJ2-7; 9 bases are a match to TRBD1. Germline-derived CDR1 and CDR2 are SGHTA and FQGTGA. This CDR3 comprises 15 residues. The ends lost 1 base at V and 0 bases at J; junction bases unmatched: 1. DNA of the CDR3: TGTGCCAGCAGCTTAAACAGGGGGCCCTCCTACGAGCAGTACTTC. Protein sequence: CASSLNRGPSYEQYF. Using reference TRBV7-3 and TRBJ2-7 for the parts outside the CDR3, the full variable domain is GAGVSQTPSNKVTEKGKYVELRCDPISGHTALYWYRQSLGQGPEFLIYFQGTGAADDSGLPNDRFFAVRPEGSVSTLKIQRTERGDSAVYLCASSLNRGPSYEQYFGPGTRLTVT.

This clonotype came up a few times. The V and J genes are TRBV4-1 and TRBJ1-2; D not resolved. The CDR3 sequence is 14 residues long. CDR1 MGHRA and CDR2 YSYEKL come from the germline V gene. V lost 0 bases to trimming and J lost 10 bases, with 15 bases between them. The CDR3 reads CASSQDFRQVVYTF. The CDR3 DNA is TGCGCCAGCAGCCAAGATTTTCGACAAGTCGTCTACACCTTC.

Ten or more counts support this clonotype. The chain has TRBV29-1 and TRBJ2-5; D may correspond to TRBD1 or TRBD2 (6 bases each). The germline V gene has CDR1 SQVTM and CDR2 ANQGSEA. V was trimmed by 3 bases and J by 10 bases, leaving 18 bases between them. CDR3 length equals 13 residues. CDR3 nucleotide sequence: TGCAGCGTTGATGGGGGGTTGGGCAGGGGCCAGTACTTC. It encodes CSVDGGLGRGQYF.

This chain uses TRBV15 with TRBJ2-5; D gene ambiguous. CDR1 is LNHNV, CDR2 YYDKDF, per germline (reference sequence). The germline V and J ends were trimmed by 5 bases and 0 bases, with 13 bases remaining between them. The CDR3 sequence is 15 residues long. For the CDR3, the DNA is TGTGCCACCAGCCCTCGCGTCCCGTACCAAGAGACCCAGTACTTC. This encodes CATSPRVPYQETQYF.

The chain is built from TRBV20-1 and TRBJ1-6, with D maybe TRBD1 (5 bases). The ends were cut back, 5 bases at V and 5 bases at J, with 10 bases in the middle. Germline V gene data show CDR1 as DFQATT and CDR2 as SNEGSKA (reference sequence). This CDR3 spans 13 amino acids. This CDR3 is CSAPQGNNSPLHF. In DNA form, the CDR3 reads TGCAGTGCTCCTCAGGGAAATAATTCACCCCTCCACTTT.